The 11 T cell receptor beta chains presented below share a single source sample, sequenced in a study of cytomegalovirus exposure and HLA in healthy donors. PCR employed 60 Vbeta and 13 Jbeta primers. Repertoires were generated with immunoSEQ multiplex PCR, while TCRdb's copy carries only in-frame clones and drops some. This repertoire shows under 200,000 clones, about 71% found once; its top ten account for approximately 1.5%. The sample was PBMCs. Receptors were obtained from a man between 50 and 59 years old in good health and CMV-seronegative.

The chain joins TRBV28 to TRBJ1-3, with 8 bases matching TRBD1. Germline values: CDR1 MDHEN, CDR2 SYDVKM. V was clipped by 4 bases and J by 4 bases; unmatched bases: 6. The length of the CDR3 is 15 residues. The CDR3 spells CASSSTGQGGNTIYF. The CDR3 DNA is TGTGCCAGCAGTTCGACTGGACAGGGAGGAAACACCATATATTTT.

This chain joins TRBV4-1 and TRBJ1-6; TRBD1 might be the D (5 bases). The CDR3 length is 14 residues. CDR1 and CDR2 (germline): MGHRA, YSYEKL. V lost 6 bases to trimming and J lost 6 bases, with 12 bases between them. CDR3 DNA: TGCGCCAGCAGTCCGACAGACCTTAATTCACCCCTCCACTTT. Encoded protein: CASSPTDLNSPLHF.

The chain combines TRBV12-5 with TRBJ1-4; a weak D match, TRBD1 (5 bases). V dropped 6 bases and J dropped 3 bases, with 11 bases sitting between them. Germline CDR1 and CDR2: LGHNT and FRNRAP. The CDR3 runs 14 residues. The CDR3 sequence is CASGVGGANEKLFF. The DNA for the CDR3 is TGTGCTAGTGGGGTCGGGGGGGCTAATGAAAAACTGTTTTTT.

The chain recombines TRBV11-2 with TRBJ2-3; D perhaps matches TRBD2 (6 bases). V lost 4 bases to trimming and J lost 4 bases, with 15 bases between them. Germline V gene lookup returns CDR1 SGHAT and CDR2 FQNNGV. There are 15 residues in the CDR3. The CDR3 bases are TGTGCCAGCAGCTGGGGGGTGAGGGCGGCAGATACGCAGTATTTT. Translating it yields CASSWGVRAADTQYF.

The gene calls are TRBV6-4 and TRBJ2-1, with 12 bases aligning to TRBD2. V gave up 9 bases and J gave up 8 bases; unmatched junction bases: 8. The CDR3 spans 14 residues. Germline V gene data show CDR1 as MRHNA and CDR2 as SNTAGT. The chain's CDR3 is CASRASGGAYEQFF. DNA for the CDR3: TGTGCCAGTCGAGCTAGCGGGGGGGCATATGAGCAGTTCTTC.

The CDR3 DNA reads as TGCGCCAGCAGTGAGTCGGGCAGCTCCAACACTGAAGCTTTCTTT. Its protein product is CASSESGSSNTEAFF. This chain joins TRBV10-1 and TRBJ1-1; D gene uncertain. The CDR3 is made up of 15 amino acids. Per the germline V gene, CDR1 is WNHNN and CDR2 is SYGVQD (reference sequence). The germline V and J ends were trimmed by 0 bases and 2 bases, with 10 bases remaining between them.

In its sample, this clone was seen once. The genes are TRBV6-5 and TRBJ2-7, with TRBD1 as a possible D gene (6 bases). The V gene's germline CDR1 is MNHEY and CDR2 SVGAGI. The CDR3 totals 14 residues. V was clipped by 0 bases and J by 5 bases, with 11 bases between them. CDR3 protein: CASSYSTGSNEQYF. The CDR3 nucleotides read TGTGCCAGCAGTTACTCTACAGGGTCCAACGAGCAGTACTTC.

The V and J genes are TRBV7-6 and TRBJ1-4; TRBD1 is a possible D gene (6 bases). The ends were cut back, 5 bases at V and 7 bases at J, with 14 bases in the middle. In germline, CDR1 is SGHVS, CDR2 FNYEAQ. CDR3 length: 14 amino acids. DNA for the CDR3: TGTGCCAGCAGCGCACAGGGAGGGCCTGAAAAACTGTTTTTT. Translation: CASSAQGGPEKLFF. The full variable domain, in which reference TRBV7-6 and TRBJ1-4 provide the parts outside the CDR3, is GAGVSQSPRYKVTKRGQDVALRCDPISGHVSLYWYRQALGQGPEFLTYFNYEAQQDKSGLPNDRFSAERPEGSISTLTIQRTEQRDSAMYRCASSAQGGPEKLFFGSGTQLSVL.

The chain uses TRBV10-3 and TRBJ2-7; D is possibly TRBD1 (5 bases). Trimming removed 5 bases from V and 4 bases from J, with 12 bases in between. The CDR3 is 13 residues long. The germline CDR1 and CDR2 sequences are ENHRY and SYGVKD. The DNA of the CDR3 is TGTGCCATCAGTACGGACACGGTGTACGAGCAGTACTTC. Its protein is CAISTDTVYEQYF.

This clone was counted only a few times. This chain uses TRBV25-1 with TRBJ1-2; D ambiguous. Germline V gives CDR1 MGHDK, CDR2 SYGVNS. This CDR3 is built from 15 residues. Trimming removed 1 base from V and 3 bases from J, with 12 bases in between. Here the CDR3 reads CASSELEGSHYGYTF. The CDR3 DNA reads TGTGCCAGCAGTGAATTGGAAGGGAGCCACTATGGCTACACCTTC.

The chain carries TRBV11-1 and TRBJ2-7; no reliable D call. V gave up 5 bases and J gave up 0 bases, with 8 bases separating them. From germline, CDR1 is SGHAT and CDR2 FQDESV (reference sequence). The CDR3 spans 13 residues. The CDR3 DNA is TGTGCCAGCAGCCCCCCACACTCCTACGAGCAGTACTTC. It is translated as CASSPPHSYEQYF.